This TCR beta chain was recovered during a study of blood T cell repertoires in COVID-19. For the study at large: Nucleic acid was either cDNA or gDNA, and it came from T cells, B-cell-depleted T cells, or PBMCs.

The participants were between roughly 18 and 100 years old and came from 24 US areas. Grouping used clinical history reported by participants in a survey and questionnaire. Assay used: immunoSEQ multiplex PCR; TCRdb lists only in-frame clones, some missing. Of over 200,000 clones in the sample, about 85% are singletons; the top ten hold around a sixth. This CDR3 region has 15 residues. Germline values: CDR1 MDHEN, CDR2 SYDVKM. Trimming took 2 bases from V and 1 from J, leaving 12 bases between them. The specimen was PBMCs or T cells enriched from blood (not recorded which). This sequence joins TRBV28 and TRBJ2-7; D gene uncertain. This TCR came from a middle-aged man who had recovered from COVID-19. This CDR3 is CASSLHRVESYEQYF. CDR3 in DNA: TGTGCCAGCAGTTTACACCGTGTCGAGTCCTACGAGCAGTACTTC.